This T cell receptor beta chain was sequenced for a study of blood T cell repertoires in COVID-19. Here immunoSEQ multiplex PCR was the method, and the copy in TCRdb shows in-frame clones only, minus some. Counted here are roughly 100,000 clones, approximately 80% occurring once; the ten biggest clones make up around 7%. CDR1 and CDR2 from the germline V gene are SGHVS and FNYEAQ. The CDR3 contains 14 residues. Deletions cut 7 bases from V and 6 bases from J, with 19 bases between. The V and J genes are TRBV7-6 and TRBJ2-7; possibly TRBD2 for D (6 bases). Specimen: peripheral blood. The receptor was isolated from a man aged 65 to 79 with acute or convalescent COVID-19. The CDR3 DNA reads as TGTGCCAGCACCCAACTGACTAGTTCAGGCGAGCAGTACTTC. Translating gives CASTQLTSSGEQYF.